The clone carrying this TCR beta chain was seen a single time. Profiling relied on immunoSEQ multiplex PCR, and the TCRdb table lists in-frame clones only, not all of them. The repertoire holds about 130,000 clones, with less than 90% as singletons. This CDR3 spans 15 amino acids. V trimming: 5 bases; J trimming: 3 bases; junction bases outside the gene matches: 10. In germline, CDR1 is MNHNS, CDR2 SASEGT. The data originate from a study of cytotoxic CD8 clonotypes in ibrutinib-treated CLL. The sample was PBMCs, taken after 24 months of ibrutinib treatment. This clonotype originated in a human donor with chronic lymphocytic leukemia. The chain employs TRBV6-1 and TRBJ2-7; 7 bases line up with TRBD1. The CDR3 loop reads CASSWTGTALYEQYF. CDR3 nucleotides: TGTGCCAGCAGTTGGACCGGGACAGCCCTCTACGAGCAGTACTTC.